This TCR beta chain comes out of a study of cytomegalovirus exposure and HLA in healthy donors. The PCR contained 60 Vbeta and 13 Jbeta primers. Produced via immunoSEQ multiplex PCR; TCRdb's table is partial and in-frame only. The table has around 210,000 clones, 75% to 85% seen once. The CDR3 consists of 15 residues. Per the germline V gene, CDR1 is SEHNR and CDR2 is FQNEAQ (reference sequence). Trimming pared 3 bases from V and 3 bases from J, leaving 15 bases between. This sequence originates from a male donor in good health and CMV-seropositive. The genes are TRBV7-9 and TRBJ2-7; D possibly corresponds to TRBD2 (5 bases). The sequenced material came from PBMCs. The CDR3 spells CASSFGPQGSYEQYF. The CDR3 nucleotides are TGTGCCAGCAGCTTTGGGCCTCAAGGGAGCTACGAGCAGTACTTC.